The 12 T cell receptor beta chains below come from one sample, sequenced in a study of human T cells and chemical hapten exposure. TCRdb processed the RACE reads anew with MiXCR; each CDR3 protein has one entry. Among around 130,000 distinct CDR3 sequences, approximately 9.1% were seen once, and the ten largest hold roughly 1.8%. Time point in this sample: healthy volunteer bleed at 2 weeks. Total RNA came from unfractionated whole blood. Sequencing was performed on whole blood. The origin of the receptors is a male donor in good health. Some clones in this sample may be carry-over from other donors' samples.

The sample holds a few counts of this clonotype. The CDR3 nucleotides read TGTGCCAGCAGTACAGTATCTGGGGCCAACGTCCTGACTTTC. It translates to CASSTVSGANVLTF. The chain has TRBV12-3 or TRBV12-4 and TRBJ2-6; D remains ambiguous. Trimming removed 5 bases at V and 1 base at J, with 6 bases between. The CDR3 has 14 amino acids.

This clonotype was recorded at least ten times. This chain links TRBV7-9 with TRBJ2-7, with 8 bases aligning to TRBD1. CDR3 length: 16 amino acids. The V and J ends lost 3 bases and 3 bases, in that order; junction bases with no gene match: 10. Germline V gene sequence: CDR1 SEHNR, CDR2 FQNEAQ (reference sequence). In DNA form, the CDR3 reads TGTGCCAGCAGCTTTCCCGGACAGGGAGGAAGCTACGAGCAGTACTTC. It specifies CASSFPGQGGSYEQYF.

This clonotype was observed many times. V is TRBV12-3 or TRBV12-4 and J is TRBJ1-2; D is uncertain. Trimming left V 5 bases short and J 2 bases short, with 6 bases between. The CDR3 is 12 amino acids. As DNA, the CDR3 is TGTGCCAGCAGTCCTCAGAACTATGGCTACACCTTC. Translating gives CASSPQNYGYTF.

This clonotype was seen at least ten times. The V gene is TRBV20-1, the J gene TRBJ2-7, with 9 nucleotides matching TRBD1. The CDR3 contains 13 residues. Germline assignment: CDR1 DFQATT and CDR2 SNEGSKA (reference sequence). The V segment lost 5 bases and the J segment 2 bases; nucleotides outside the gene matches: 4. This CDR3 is CSAWTGDTYEQYF. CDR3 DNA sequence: TGCAGTGCTTGGACAGGGGACACCTACGAGCAGTACTTC.

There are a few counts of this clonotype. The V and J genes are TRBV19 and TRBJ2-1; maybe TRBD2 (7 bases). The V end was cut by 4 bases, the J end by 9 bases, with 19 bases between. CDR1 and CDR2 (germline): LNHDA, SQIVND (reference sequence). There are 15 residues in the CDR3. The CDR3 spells CASSRGGGHNGEQFF. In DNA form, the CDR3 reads TGTGCCAGTAGTAGGGGGGGCGGTCATAACGGTGAGCAGTTCTTC.

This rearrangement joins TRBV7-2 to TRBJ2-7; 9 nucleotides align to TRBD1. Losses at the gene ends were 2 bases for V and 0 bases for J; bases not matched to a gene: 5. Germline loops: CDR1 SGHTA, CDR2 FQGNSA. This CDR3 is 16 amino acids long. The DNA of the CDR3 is TGTGCCAGCAGCTTAACCGGGACAGGGAACTCCTACGAGCAGTACTTC. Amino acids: CASSLTGTGNSYEQYF.

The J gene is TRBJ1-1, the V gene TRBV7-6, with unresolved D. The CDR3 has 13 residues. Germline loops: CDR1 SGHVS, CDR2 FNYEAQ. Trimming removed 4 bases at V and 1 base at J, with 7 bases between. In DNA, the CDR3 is TGTGCCAGCAGCTCCTACACGAACACTGAAGCTTTCTTT. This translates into CASSSYTNTEAFF.

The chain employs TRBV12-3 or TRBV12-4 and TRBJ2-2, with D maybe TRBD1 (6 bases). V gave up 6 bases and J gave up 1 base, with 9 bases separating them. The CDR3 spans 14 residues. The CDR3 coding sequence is TGTGCCAGCAGACGGGACAAGAACACCGGGGAGCTGTTTTTT. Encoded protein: CASRRDKNTGELFF.

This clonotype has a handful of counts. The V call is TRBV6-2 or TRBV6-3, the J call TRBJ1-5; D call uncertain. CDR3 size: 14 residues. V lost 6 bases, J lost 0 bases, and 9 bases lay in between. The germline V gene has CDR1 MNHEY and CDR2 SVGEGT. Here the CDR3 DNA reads TGTGCCAGCAGAATCGACAATAGCAATCAGCCCCAGCATTTT. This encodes CASRIDNSNQPQHF.

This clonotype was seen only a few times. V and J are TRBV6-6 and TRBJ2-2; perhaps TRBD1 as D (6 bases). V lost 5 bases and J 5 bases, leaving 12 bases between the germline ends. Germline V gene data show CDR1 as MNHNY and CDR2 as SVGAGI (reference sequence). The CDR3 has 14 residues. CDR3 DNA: TGTGCCAGCAGTGGCAGGGGTAGAACCGGGGAGCTGTTTTTT. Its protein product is CASSGRGRTGELFF.

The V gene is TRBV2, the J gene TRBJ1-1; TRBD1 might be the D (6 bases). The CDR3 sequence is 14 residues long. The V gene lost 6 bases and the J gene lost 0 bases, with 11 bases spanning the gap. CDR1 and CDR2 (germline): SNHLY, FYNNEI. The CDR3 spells CASRLQGLNTEAFF. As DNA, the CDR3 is TGTGCCAGCAGGCTACAGGGTTTGAACACTGAAGCTTTCTTT. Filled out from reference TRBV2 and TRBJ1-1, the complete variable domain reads EPEVTQTPSHQVTQMGQEVILRCVPISNHLYFYWYRQILGQKVEFLVSFYNNEISEKSEIFDDQFSVERPDGSNFTLKIRSTKLEDSAMYFCASRLQGLNTEAFFGQGTRLTVV.

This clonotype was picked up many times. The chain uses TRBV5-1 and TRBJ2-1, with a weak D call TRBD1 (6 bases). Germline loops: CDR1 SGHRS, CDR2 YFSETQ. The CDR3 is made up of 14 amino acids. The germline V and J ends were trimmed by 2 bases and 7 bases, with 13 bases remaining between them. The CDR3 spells CASSFPRTVNEQFF. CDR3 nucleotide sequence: TGCGCCAGCAGCTTCCCCCGGACAGTTAATGAGCAGTTCTTC.